This entry lists 21 T cell receptor beta chains sequenced from one sample in a study of T cells in localized non-small cell lung cancer. Profiled with immunoSEQ multiplex PCR; TCRdb holds only in-frame clones, not every one. In the table there are just under 1,500 clones, under 20% of which are singletons. Material: lung tumor tissue, obtained before any cancer treatment. The source is a woman aged 35-70 years with stage I lung adenocarcinoma.

In its sample, this clone is medium-sized. This rearrangement joins TRBV6-8 to TRBJ2-7, with D maybe TRBD2 (5 bases). From germline, CDR1 is MNHGY and CDR2 SAAAGT. The CDR3 runs to 16 residues. V lost 0 bases to trimming and J lost 3 bases, with 15 bases between them. The DNA of the CDR3 is TGTGCCAGCAGTTACTCAGCCCCAGGTGGAGGCTACGAGCAGTACTTC. It encodes CASSYSAPGGGYEQYF.

J is TRBJ1-6 and V is TRBV6-8; tentative D call: TRBD1 (5 bases). The CDR3 is made up of 15 amino acids. Germline assignment: CDR1 MNHGY and CDR2 SAAAGT. With 5 bases removed from V and 4 bases from J, the gap between germline ends came to 12 bases. CDR3 region: CASSVLGDYNSPLHF. DNA for the CDR3: TGTGCCAGCAGTGTGTTGGGGGATTATAATTCACCCCTCCACTTT.

Judged by abundance, this clone is large. The V and J genes are TRBV11-3 and TRBJ2-5; D not resolved. The CDR3 loop spans 15 amino acids. Germline values: CDR1 SGHNT, CDR2 YENEEA. V was clipped by 6 bases and J by 2 bases, with 16 bases between them. CDR3: CASRFWAAPQETQYF. In DNA form, the CDR3 reads TGTGCCAGCAGGTTCTGGGCCGCTCCACAAGAGACCCAGTACTTC.

This clone was recorded once. V and J are TRBV28 and TRBJ2-3; D possibly corresponds to TRBD2 (6 bases). The germline V gene has CDR1 MDHEN and CDR2 SYDVKM. CDR3 size: 15 residues. V was shortened by 6 bases and J by 1 base, with 14 bases between the two germline ends. CDR3 sequence reads: CASRERVGGTDTQYF. In nucleotides, the CDR3 is TGTGCCAGCAGGGAGCGGGTGGGAGGCACAGATACGCAGTATTTT.

Sample share makes this clone large. This chain uses TRBV11-3 with TRBJ1-6; unclear D gene. The germline V gene encodes CDR1 SGHNT and CDR2 YENEEA. This CDR3 spans 16 amino acids. Trimming pared 4 bases from V and 9 bases from J, leaving 19 bases between. The CDR3 nucleotides are TGTGCCAGCAGCTCCCGAGAGACCGGAGGGATTTCACCCCTCCACTTT. It yields the protein CASSSRETGGISPLHF.

The chain couples TRBV11-3 to TRBJ1-4, with D unresolved. CDR1 and CDR2 (germline): SGHNT, YENEEA. CDR3 length equals 14 residues. V was cut by 0 bases and J by 2 bases, with 4 bases left in between. In DNA, the CDR3 is TGTGCCAGCAGCTTAGACGGGACTAATGAAAAACTGTTTTTT. It specifies CASSLDGTNEKLFF.

This clone has a handful of counts. The rearrangement uses TRBV11-3 and TRBJ2-3; 9 bases align to TRBD1. V lost 5 bases to trimming and J lost 2 bases; unmatched junction nucleotides: 8. This CDR3 region has 16 residues. Germline lookup yields CDR1 SGHNT and CDR2 YENEEA. The CDR3 sequence is CASSPRDRVNTDTQYF. CDR3 in DNA: TGTGCCAGCAGCCCGCGGGACAGGGTTAACACAGATACGCAGTATTTT. The complete variable domain, with remaining parts taken from reference TRBV11-3 and TRBJ2-3, reads EAGVVQSPRYKIIEKKQPVAFWCNPISGHNTLYWYLQNLGQGPELLIRYENEEAVDDSQLPKDRFSAERLKGVDSTLKIQPAELGDSAVYLCASSPRDRVNTDTQYFGPGTRLTVL.

This chain joins TRBV19 and TRBJ2-7; TRBD2 matches 7 bases. The CDR3 has 13 amino acids. J lost 4 bases, V lost 5 bases, and 5 bases had no gene match. Per germline, CDR1 LNHDA and CDR2 SQIVND (reference sequence). DNA of the CDR3: TGTGCCAGTAGTCCTGGACTAGTATACGAGCAGTACTTC. Protein sequence: CASSPGLVYEQYF. Looking up the rest from reference TRBV19 and TRBJ2-7 gives the full variable domain: DGGITQSPKYLFRKEGQNVTLSCEQNLNHDAMYWYRQDPGQGLRLIYYSQIVNDFQKGDIAEGYSVSREKKESFPLTVTSAQKNPTAFYLCASSPGLVYEQYFGPGTRLTVT.

The chain couples TRBV28 to TRBJ1-2; D uncertain. The germline gives CDR1 MDHEN, CDR2 SYDVKM. V lost 6 bases to trimming and J lost 8 bases, with 22 bases between them. The CDR3 consists of 15 residues. The CDR3 here is CASSRNPGGLGGYTF. CDR3 nucleotides: TGTGCCAGCAGCCGGAACCCCGGAGGGTTGGGGGGCTACACCTTC.

This clone occurred a few times. The chain couples TRBV11-3 to TRBJ1-3, with 8 bases lining up with TRBD1. The V and J ends lost 5 bases and 5 bases, in that order; junction bases with no gene match: 5. CDR3 length: 14 amino acids. CDR1 and CDR2 (germline): SGHNT, YENEEA. The CDR3 nucleotides are TGTGCCAGCAGCGCCGGACAGGGAAGAAACACCATATATTTT. This encodes CASSAGQGRNTIYF.

This clone occurred a few times. The rearrangement links TRBV6-8 to TRBJ2-2; D gene uncertain. CDR3 size: 14 residues. Germline V gene data show CDR1 as MNHGY and CDR2 as SAAAGT. With 0 bases removed from V and 2 bases from J, the gap between germline ends came to 4 bases. The CDR3 DNA is TGTGCCAGCAGTTACTCGGACAACACCGGGGAGCTGTTTTTT. This gives the protein CASSYSDNTGELFF.

This clone was observed a few times. This sequence joins TRBV6-8 and TRBJ1-2; maybe TRBD1 (6 bases). Germline-derived CDR1 and CDR2 are MNHGY and SAAAGT. Trimming pared 8 bases from V and 4 bases from J, leaving 20 bases between. The CDR3 extends over 15 amino acids. As DNA, the CDR3 is TGTGCCAGCCGATCAGACGGGGGGCGAGGCTATGGCTACACCTTC. It encodes CASRSDGGRGYGYTF.

This chain joins TRBV19 and TRBJ2-1, with D possibly being TRBD1 (5 bases). The CDR3 has 13 amino acids. Trimming shortened V by 5 bases and J by 7 bases, and 12 bases separated the two germline ends. Germline V gene lookup returns CDR1 LNHDA and CDR2 SQIVND (reference sequence). As DNA, the CDR3 is TGTGCCAGTAGTGGACGGACACATAATGAGCAGTTCTTC. Protein: CASSGRTHNEQFF. Supplemented by reference TRBV19 and TRBJ2-1, the full variable domain reads DGGITQSPKYLFRKEGQNVTLSCEQNLNHDAMYWYRQDPGQGLRLIYYSQIVNDFQKGDIAEGYSVSREKKESFPLTVTSAQKNPTAFYLCASSGRTHNEQFFGPGTRLTVL.

The gene calls are TRBV19 and TRBJ2-2, with 10 bases that match TRBD1. Trimming took 3 bases from V and 7 from J; bases not matched to a gene: 5. Germline assignment: CDR1 LNHDA and CDR2 SQIVND (reference sequence). CDR3 length equals 15 residues. The CDR3 DNA sequence: TGTGCCAGTAGTATGAGACAGGGGGCTGTCGGGGAGCTGTTTTTT. It encodes CASSMRQGAVGELFF.

This clone came up a few times. This chain joins TRBV28 and TRBJ1-4; TRBD1 matches at 9 bases. Germline assignment: CDR1 MDHEN and CDR2 SYDVKM. The CDR3 runs 16 residues. V gave up 5 bases and J gave up 5 bases; unmatched junction bases: 9. CDR3 in DNA: TGTGCCAGCAGTCCCCACTGGGGGACAGGGAATGAAAAACTGTTTTTT. This codes for CASSPHWGTGNEKLFF.

This clone was seen only a few times. The chain has TRBV15 and TRBJ1-5, with D possibly being TRBD1 (6 bases). V was pared by 2 bases and J by 5 bases, with 25 bases between. The CDR3 is 19 residues long. The V gene's germline CDR1 is LNHNV and CDR2 YYDKDF (reference sequence). CDR3 sequence: CATSRLSQIRTAEHQPQHF. DNA for the CDR3: TGTGCCACCAGCAGACTCTCGCAGATTAGGACAGCGGAGCATCAGCCCCAGCATTTT.

This clone came up a few times. The J gene is TRBJ1-6, the V gene TRBV19; a weak D match, TRBD1 (6 bases). The V gene lost 7 bases and the J gene lost 7 bases, with 14 bases spanning the gap. Germline CDR1 and CDR2: LNHDA and SQIVND (reference sequence). The CDR3 consists of 14 residues. The DNA of the CDR3 is TGTGCCAGTACGGGACCAGGGGACAATTCACCCCTCCACTTT. Amino acid sequence: CASTGPGDNSPLHF.

This clone is medium-sized (0.01 to 0.1%) within its sample. The chain employs TRBV11-3 and TRBJ2-2, with 9 nucleotides matching TRBD2. Per the germline V gene, CDR1 is SGHNT and CDR2 is YENEEA. The CDR3 has 19 residues. J was trimmed by 1 base and V by 5 bases; bases with no gene match: 14. This CDR3 reads CASSQGEASGALNTGELFF. Written as DNA, the CDR3 is TGTGCCAGCAGCCAAGGGGAGGCTAGCGGGGCGCTGAACACCGGGGAGCTGTTTTTT.

V is TRBV19 and J is TRBJ1-5; possibly TRBD1 for D (6 bases). Between the trimmed V and J ends, which lost 5 bases and 0 bases, there was a span of 14 bases. Germline V gives CDR1 LNHDA, CDR2 SQIVND (reference sequence). The length of the CDR3 is 16 residues. This chain's CDR3 is CASSLRDNLSNQPQHF. CDR3 nucleotide sequence: TGTGCCAGTAGTCTCCGGGACAACCTTAGCAATCAGCCCCAGCATTTT.

In its sample, this clone is medium-sized. The gene calls are TRBV6-8 and TRBJ2-5; tentative D call: TRBD2 (6 bases). CDR1 is MNHGY, CDR2 SAAAGT, per germline. The CDR3 has 15 residues. V gave up 4 bases and J gave up 3 bases, with 15 bases separating them. The DNA of the CDR3 is TGTGCCAGCAGTTTGGGACTGTCAGTTAAAGAGACCCAGTACTTC. Translation: CASSLGLSVKETQYF.

This sequence joins TRBV11-3 and TRBJ2-1, with D perhaps matching TRBD1 (5 bases). CDR3 size: 16 residues. The V gene lost 5 bases and the J gene lost 0 bases, with 14 bases spanning the gap. Per germline, CDR1 SGHNT and CDR2 YENEEA. The CDR3 region is CASSDGAGFSYNEQFF. In nucleotides, the CDR3 is TGTGCCAGCAGCGATGGGGCAGGGTTCTCCTACAATGAGCAGTTCTTC.